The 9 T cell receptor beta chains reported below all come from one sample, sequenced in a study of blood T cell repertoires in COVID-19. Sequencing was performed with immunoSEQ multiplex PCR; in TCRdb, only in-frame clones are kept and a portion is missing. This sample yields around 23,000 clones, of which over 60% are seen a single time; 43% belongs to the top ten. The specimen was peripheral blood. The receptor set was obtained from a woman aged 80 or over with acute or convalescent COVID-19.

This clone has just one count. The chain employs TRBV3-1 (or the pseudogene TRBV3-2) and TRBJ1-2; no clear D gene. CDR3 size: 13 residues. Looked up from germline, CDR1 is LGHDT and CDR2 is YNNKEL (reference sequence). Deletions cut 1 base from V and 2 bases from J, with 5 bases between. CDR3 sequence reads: CASSQGANYGYTF. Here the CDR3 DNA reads TGTGCCAGCAGCCAAGGGGCCAACTATGGCTACACCTTC.

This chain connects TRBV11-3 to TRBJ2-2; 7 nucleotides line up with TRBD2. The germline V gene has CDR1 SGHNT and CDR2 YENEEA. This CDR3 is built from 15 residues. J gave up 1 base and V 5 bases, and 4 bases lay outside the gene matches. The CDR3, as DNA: TGTGCCAGCAGCCAGGGAGGGTGGAACACCGGGGAGCTGTTTTTT. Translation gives CASSQGGWNTGELFF.

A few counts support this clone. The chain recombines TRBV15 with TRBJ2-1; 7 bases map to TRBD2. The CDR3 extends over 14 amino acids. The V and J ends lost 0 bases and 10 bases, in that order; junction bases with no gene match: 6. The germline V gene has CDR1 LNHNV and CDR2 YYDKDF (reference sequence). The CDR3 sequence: CATSREREGEEQFF. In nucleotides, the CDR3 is TGTGCCACCAGCAGAGAGAGGGAGGGCGAGGAGCAGTTCTTC.

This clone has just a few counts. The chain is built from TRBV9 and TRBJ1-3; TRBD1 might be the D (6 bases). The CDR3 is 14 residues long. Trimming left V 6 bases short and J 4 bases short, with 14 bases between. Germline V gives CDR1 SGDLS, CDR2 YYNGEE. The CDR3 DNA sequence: TGTGCCAGCACCAGAAGGACAGACGGAAACACCATATATTTT. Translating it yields CASTRRTDGNTIYF.

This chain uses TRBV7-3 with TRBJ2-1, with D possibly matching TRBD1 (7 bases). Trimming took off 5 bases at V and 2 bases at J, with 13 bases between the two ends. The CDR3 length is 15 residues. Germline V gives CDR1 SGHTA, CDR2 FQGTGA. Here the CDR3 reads CASSPSRGAYNEQFF. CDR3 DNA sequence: TGTGCCAGCAGCCCGAGCAGGGGGGCCTACAATGAGCAGTTCTTC.

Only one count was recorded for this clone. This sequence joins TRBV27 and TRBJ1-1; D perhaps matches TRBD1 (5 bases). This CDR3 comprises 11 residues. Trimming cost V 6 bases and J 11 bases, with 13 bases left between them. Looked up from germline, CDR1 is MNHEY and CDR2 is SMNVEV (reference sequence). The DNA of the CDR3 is TGTGCCAGCAGCTACCTGGGGCACGCTTTCTTT. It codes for CASSYLGHAFF.

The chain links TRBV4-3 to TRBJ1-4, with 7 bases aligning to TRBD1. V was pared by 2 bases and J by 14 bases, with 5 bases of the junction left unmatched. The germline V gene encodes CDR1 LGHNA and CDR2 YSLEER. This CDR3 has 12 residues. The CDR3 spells CASSQQGQPLFF. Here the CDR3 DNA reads TGCGCCAGCAGCCAACAGGGACAGCCCCTGTTTTTT.

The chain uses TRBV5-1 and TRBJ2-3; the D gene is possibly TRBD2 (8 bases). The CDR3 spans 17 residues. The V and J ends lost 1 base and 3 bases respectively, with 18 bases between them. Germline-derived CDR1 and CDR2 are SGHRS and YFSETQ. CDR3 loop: CASSLPRTGLATDTQYF. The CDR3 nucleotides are TGCGCCAGCAGCTTGCCGAGGACAGGACTAGCTACAGATACGCAGTATTTT.

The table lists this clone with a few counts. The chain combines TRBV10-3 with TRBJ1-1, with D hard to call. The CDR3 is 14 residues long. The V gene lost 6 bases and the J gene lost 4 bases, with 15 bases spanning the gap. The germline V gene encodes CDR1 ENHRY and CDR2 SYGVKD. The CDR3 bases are TGTGCCATCAGCGTCCAGGTCGGGGTCACTGAAGCTTTCTTT. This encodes CAISVQVGVTEAFF.